The 26 T cell receptor beta chains below all came from one sample that was sequenced in a study of CD8 T cells in ankylosing spondylitis. Via MiXCR, TCRdb re-called the 5' RACE reads, giving one row per CDR3 protein. The data contain about 250,000 distinct CDR3 sequences, 32% of them singletons. Sequenced sample: blood, either unsorted or a sorted T cell fraction (not recorded which). The receptors here all came from a male donor with ankylosing spondylitis or in good health (not recorded which).

V and J are TRBV9 and TRBJ2-7, with 8 bases matching TRBD2. Germline V gives CDR1 SGDLS, CDR2 YYNGEE. V was pared by 0 bases and J by 3 bases, with 5 bases of the junction left unmatched. The CDR3 extends over 15 amino acids. CDR3 in DNA: TGTGCCAGCAGCGTAGAGGCGGGGGGTAGCTACGAGCAGTACTTC. Protein sequence: CASSVEAGGSYEQYF.

This clonotype was picked up a small number of times. The rearrangement joins TRBV11-2 to TRBJ2-1; D not resolved. V was clipped by 3 bases and J by 6 bases, with 15 bases between them. The CDR3 is 15 residues long. CDR1 and CDR2 from the germline V gene are SGHAT and FQNNGV. CDR3 in amino acids: CASSFLPVPGNEQFF. The CDR3 DNA reads TGTGCCAGCAGCTTCCTACCCGTCCCGGGCAATGAGCAGTTCTTC. Combining the CDR3 with reference TRBV11-2 and TRBJ2-1 gives the whole variable domain EAGVAQSPRYKIIEKRQSVAFWCNPISGHATLYWYQQILGQGPKLLIQFQNNGVVDDSQLPKDRFSAERLKGVDSTLKIQPAKLEDSAVYLCASSFLPVPGNEQFFGPGTRLTVL.

The rearrangement links TRBV10-3 to TRBJ1-1; the match to TRBD1 covers 8 bases. Germline lookup yields CDR1 ENHRY and CDR2 SYGVKD. There are 15 residues in the CDR3. V lost 7 bases to trimming and J lost 5 bases; unmatched junction nucleotides: 12. The CDR3: CAITGDQGAGTEAFF. CDR3 DNA sequence: TGTGCCATCACGGGGGATCAGGGGGCGGGAACTGAAGCTTTCTTT.

The CDR3 region has the DNA TGTGCCACTCGATGGGCCTCCACCGGGGAGCTGTTTTTT. Encoded protein: CATRWASTGELFF. This chain connects TRBV25-1 to TRBJ2-2; no definite D call. Germline loops: CDR1 MGHDK, CDR2 SYGVNS. The CDR3 consists of 13 residues. V dropped 10 bases and J dropped 4 bases, with 13 bases sitting between them.

V usage is TRBV7-9 and J usage is TRBJ1-6; D remains unclear. CDR3 length: 15 residues. Germline CDR1 is SEHNR and CDR2 is FQNEAQ (reference sequence). The germline V and J ends were trimmed by 6 bases and 8 bases, with 17 bases remaining between them. The chain's CDR3 is CASRPDIERDSPLHF. The CDR3 bases are TGTGCCAGCAGACCCGACATCGAAAGGGATTCACCCCTCCACTTT.

This clonotype has only a few counts. The chain joins TRBV11-2 to TRBJ1-1; D call uncertain. V lost 2 bases and J 0 bases, leaving 7 bases between the germline ends. The CDR3 runs to 14 residues. Germline CDR1 SGHAT, CDR2 FQNNGV. CDR3: CASSLLVLNTEAFF. The CDR3 DNA sequence: TGTGCCAGCAGCTTACTGGTTTTGAACACTGAAGCTTTCTTT.

The table lists this clonotype with a few counts. V is TRBV28 and J is TRBJ1-1; TRBD1 agrees at 8 bases. CDR1 is MDHEN, CDR2 SYDVKM, per germline. The CDR3 totals 12 residues. Germline trimming cut 3 bases from V and 8 bases from J; bases unmatched to any gene: 2. CDR3 loop: CASSFRTGEAFF. CDR3 sequence (DNA): TGTGCCAGCAGTTTCAGGACAGGGGAAGCTTTCTTT. The entire variable domain, with the rest obtained from reference TRBV28 and TRBJ1-1, is as follows: DVKVTQSSRYLVKRTGEKVFLECVQDMDHENMFWYRQDPGLGLRLIYFSYDVKMKEKGDIPEGYSVSREKKERFSLILESASTNQTSMYLCASSFRTGEAFFGQGTRLTVV.

This clonotype was counted between two and nine times. The rearrangement links TRBV7-9 to TRBJ1-5; TRBD1 might be the D (6 bases). The CDR3 has 14 residues. V was trimmed by 5 bases and J by 1 base, leaving 9 bases between them. Germline V gene lookup returns CDR1 SEHNR and CDR2 FQNEAQ (reference sequence). The chain's CDR3 is CASSERGSNQPQHF. The CDR3 nucleotides are TGTGCCAGCAGCGAAAGGGGGAGCAATCAGCCCCAGCATTTT.

The chain joins TRBV10-3 to TRBJ2-7; D might be TRBD1 or TRBD2, each matching 6 bases. Trimming removed 7 bases at V and 0 bases at J, with 10 bases between. The CDR3 totals 13 residues. Germline assignment: CDR1 ENHRY and CDR2 SYGVKD. The CDR3 DNA follows: TGTGCCATCAACGGGGGACACTCCTACGAGCAGTACTTC. Its protein is CAINGGHSYEQYF.

There are a few counts of this clonotype. V usage is TRBV10-2 and J usage is TRBJ2-3; D not resolved. Per germline, CDR1 WSHSY and CDR2 SAAADI. This CDR3 region has 13 residues. V lost 6 bases and J 3 bases, leaving 10 bases between the germline ends. As DNA, the CDR3 is TGCGCCAGCAGCGGCCTTAGGACAGATACGCAGTATTTT. It is translated as CASSGLRTDTQYF.

This clonotype was picked up a small number of times. The genes are TRBV27 and TRBJ1-6, with D perhaps TRBD1 (5 bases). Per germline, CDR1 MNHEY and CDR2 SMNVEV (reference sequence). V lost 3 bases and J 5 bases, leaving 8 bases between the germline ends. This CDR3 is built from 14 residues. The CDR3 coding sequence is TGTGCCAGCAGTTTGTGGGGGAATAATTCACCCCTCCACTTT. It specifies CASSLWGNNSPLHF.

This clonotype was found once. V usage is TRBV6-5 and J usage is TRBJ1-1; D gene unclear. The CDR3 length is 13 residues. V gave up 2 bases and J gave up 1 base, with 5 bases separating them. The germline V gene encodes CDR1 MNHEY and CDR2 SVGAGI. The CDR3 loop reads CASSYIGNTEAFF. In DNA, the CDR3 is TGTGCCAGCAGTTACATTGGGAACACTGAAGCTTTCTTT.

This rearrangement joins TRBV5-1 to TRBJ1-2; possible D gene TRBD1, 6 bases. Trimming cost V 0 bases and J 4 bases, with 10 bases left between them. Germline V CDR1 and CDR2: SGHRS, YFSETQ. The CDR3 contains 14 residues. CDR3 sequence: CASSLVGASYGYTF. CDR3 DNA: TGCGCCAGCAGCTTGGTGGGGGCCTCCTATGGCTACACCTTC.

The sample holds a few counts of this clonotype. The chain couples TRBV29-1 to TRBJ2-3, with 13 bases lining up with TRBD2. Trimming at V came to 8 bases and at J to 6 bases, leaving 8 bases not matched to a gene. This CDR3 is 14 amino acids long. Germline CDR1 SQVTM, CDR2 ANQGSEA. The CDR3: CSYPGTSGADTQYF. The CDR3 coding sequence is TGCAGCTATCCAGGGACTAGCGGGGCGGATACGCAGTATTTT.

For the CDR3, the DNA is TGCAGTGCTAGAGAGGACAGGCTCACAGATACGCAGTATTTT. Protein sequence: CSAREDRLTDTQYF. J is TRBJ2-3 and V is TRBV20-1, with 7 bases matching TRBD1. CDR1 DFQATT and CDR2 SNEGSKA come from the germline V gene (reference sequence). The ends lost 0 bases at V and 2 bases at J; junction bases unmatched: 2. This CDR3 has 14 amino acids.

The sample holds a few counts of this clonotype. This chain links TRBV20-1 with TRBJ2-1; 10 nucleotides align to TRBD2. Germline V CDR1 and CDR2: DFQATT, SNEGSKA (reference sequence). The CDR3 is made up of 17 amino acids. Trimming removed 0 bases from V and 4 bases from J; junction bases left unmatched: 9. CDR3 in amino acids: CSARDLDLAGEYNEQFF. Here the CDR3 DNA reads TGCAGTGCTAGAGATCTAGATCTAGCGGGGGAGTACAATGAGCAGTTCTTC.

To note about this clonotype: Its ends do not fully match the called genes, so a read error is possible. The chain employs TRBV15 and TRBJ2-1; TRBD2 aligns across 9 bases. CDR1 and CDR2 from the germline V gene are LNHNV and YYDKDF (reference sequence). The CDR3 spans 16 residues. CDR3: CATSLRLADSYNQQFF. The CDR3 nucleotides read TGTGCCACCAGCCTTCGACTAGCGGATTCCTACAATCAGCAGTTCTTC.

J is TRBJ2-7 and V is TRBV20-1, with D unresolved. Germline values: CDR1 DFQATT, CDR2 SNEGSKA (reference sequence). The V end lost 6 bases, the J end lost 7 bases, and 13 bases lay between the germline ends. The CDR3 sequence is 11 residues long. The CDR3 bases are TGCAGTGCGCCCCAGTGGGGTGAGCAGTACTTC. Residues: CSAPQWGEQYF.

This sequence joins TRBV4-1 and TRBJ2-3, with D perhaps matching TRBD2 (6 bases). Germline V lookup: CDR1 MGHRA, CDR2 YSYEKL. The germline V and J ends were trimmed by 3 bases and 5 bases, with 18 bases remaining between them. There are 16 residues in the CDR3. The DNA of the CDR3 is TGCGCCAGCAGCCAGGTACCGGGACTGAGAAGAGATACGCAGTATTTT. Amino acids: CASSQVPGLRRDTQYF.

A few counts support this clonotype. The chain carries TRBV19 and TRBJ2-3; the match to TRBD1 covers 10 bases. The CDR3 is made up of 14 amino acids. The germline gives CDR1 LNHDA, CDR2 SQIVND (reference sequence). J was trimmed by 1 base and V by 6 bases; bases with no gene match: 1. CDR3: CASRDRGRTDTQYF. CDR3 in DNA: TGTGCCAGTAGAGACAGGGGGCGCACAGATACGCAGTATTTT. Variable domain in full (rest from reference TRBV19 and TRBJ2-3): DGGITQSPKYLFRKEGQNVTLSCEQNLNHDAMYWYRQDPGQGLRLIYYSQIVNDFQKGDIAEGYSVSREKKESFPLTVTSAQKNPTAFYLCASRDRGRTDTQYFGPGTRLTVL.

The chain carries TRBV5-6 and TRBJ1-4; no definite D call. Germline CDR1 reads SGHDT; CDR2 reads YYEEEE. The CDR3 loop spans 14 amino acids. The ends were cut back, 1 base at V and 7 bases at J, with 11 bases in the middle. This chain's CDR3 is CASSLWTLSEKLFF. The DNA of the CDR3 is TGTGCCAGCAGCTTGTGGACCTTAAGTGAAAAACTGTTTTTT.

This clonotype has a single count. The J gene is TRBJ2-7, the V gene TRBV20-1; D is possibly TRBD2 (5 bases). The ends were cut back, 2 bases at V and 2 bases at J, with 19 bases in the middle. This CDR3 comprises 16 residues. Germline CDR1 is DFQATT and CDR2 is SNEGSKA (reference sequence). The chain's CDR3 is CSARPRGAILTYEQYF. DNA for the CDR3: TGCAGTGCTAGACCCCGGGGAGCGATACTAACCTACGAGCAGTACTTC.

The rearrangement links TRBV7-8 to TRBJ2-1; 9 bases are a match to TRBD2. J was trimmed by 1 base and V by 8 bases; bases with no gene match: 9. The CDR3 runs to 16 residues. Germline V lookup: CDR1 SGHVS, CDR2 FQNEAQ. The CDR3 loop reads CASGPSGGPSYNEQFF. In DNA form, the CDR3 reads TGTGCCAGCGGCCCCAGCGGGGGGCCTTCCTACAATGAGCAGTTCTTC.

This clonotype has a handful of counts. The V call is TRBV28, the J call TRBJ2-5, with 10 bases lining up with TRBD1. The V and J ends lost 6 bases and 1 base, in that order; junction bases with no gene match: 8. The CDR3 loop spans 16 amino acids. Looked up from germline, CDR1 is MDHEN and CDR2 is SYDVKM. The CDR3 DNA is TGTGCCAGCAGCTCATGGGACAGGGGAGGCCAAGAGACCCAGTACTTC. Translation gives CASSSWDRGGQETQYF.

The rearrangement joins TRBV4-1 to TRBJ2-7; D unresolved. CDR3 length equals 15 residues. Germline CDR1 is MGHRA and CDR2 is YSYEKL. With 0 bases removed from V and 2 bases from J, the gap between germline ends came to 11 bases. CDR3 DNA sequence: TGCGCCAGCAGCCAAGATTGGAGCGTTACCTACGAGCAGTACTTC. Amino acids: CASSQDWSVTYEQYF.

This chain links TRBV20-1 with TRBJ1-2; 7 bases match TRBD1. The length of the CDR3 is 15 residues. Losses at the gene ends were 4 bases for V and 3 bases for J; bases not matched to a gene: 11. Germline lookup yields CDR1 DFQATT and CDR2 SNEGSKA (reference sequence). CDR3 nucleotides: TGCAGTGCTACAGGGGGGCAGGGAGGGGACTATGGCTACACCTTC. Translation: CSATGGQGGDYGYTF.